Sequencing of this T cell receptor (beta chain) was carried out in a study of T-cell memory formation after mild COVID-19. The overall study: Clusters of TCRs were largely donor specific.

Overall study results and limits: Shrinking CD4+ clones resided mostly in CM and EM, and CD8+ ones in EMRA.

About this clonotype: Its antigen is not identified.

Employing constant-segment primers, 5'RACE generated TCR alpha and TCR beta cDNA libraries bearing sample barcodes and UMIs. TCRdb itself ran the 5' RACE reads through MiXCR, one entry per CDR3 protein. The sample has more than 300,000 distinct CDR3 sequences; 14% are singletons. This CDR3 spans 12 amino acids. Trimming removed 4 bases at V and 5 bases at J, with 9 bases between. CDR1 is ENHRY and CDR2 is SYGVKD in the germline V gene. The chain carries TRBV10-3 and TRBJ2-7, with D possibly TRBD1 on 6 matching bases. The specimen was PBMCs or a T cell subset sorted from them (not recorded which). The TCR sequence derives from a man younger than 35 who had mild COVID-19 (a few samples of this study predate the infection). Cell type and time point are not known. CDR3 sequence reads: CAISVGGNEQYF. CDR3 DNA sequence: TGTGCCATCAGTGTAGGGGGAAACGAGCAGTACTTC.